The rows below give T cell receptor beta chains drawn from one sample of a study of T cell responses to AZD1222 COVID-19 vaccine. Clones were sequenced by immunoSEQ multiplex PCR, and TCRdb holds only the in-frame ones, with some missing. The sample includes roughly 180,000 clones, approximately 90% of them seen just once. Sample: peripheral blood, taken 28 days after the second AZD1222 dose. The receptors derive from an adult who received the AZD1222 COVID-19 vaccine. CDR3s include the opening cysteine and the closing phenylalanine or tryptophan. D genes are given only for firm matches. Size values are once, few and many counts, or a class for expanded clones, and some rows have none.

j_call,cdr3_length,v_call,d_call,clone_size,cdr3_nt,cdr3_aa
TRBJ1-3,15,TRBV2,-,-,TGTGCCAGCAGTCAGGACCGAGTCTCTGGAAACACCATATATTTT,CASSQDRVSGNTIYF
TRBJ2-2,16,TRBV11-3,-,-,TGTGCCAGCAGCTCCCGGGGGCAAAAGGACACCGGGGAGCTGTTTTTT,CASSSRGQKDTGELFF
TRBJ2-3,15,TRBV5-1,-,-,TGCGCCAGCAGCTCCGGACTACCCAGCACAGATACGCAGTATTTT,CASSSGLPSTDTQYF
TRBJ2-2,16,TRBV5-4,TRBD1,-,TGTGCCAGCAGCTCTTGGACAGGGCGGGACACCGGGGAGCTGTTTTTT,CASSSWTGRDTGELFF
TRBJ2-7,15,TRBV7-2,TRBD2,-,TGTGCCAGCAGCCGGCGGGGACTAGGGACCTACGAGCAGTACTTC,CASSRRGLGTYEQYF
TRBJ1-1,13,TRBV7-2,-,-,TGTGCCAGCAGCCCCAGGGGCACCTTTGAAGCTTTCTTT,CASSPRGTFEAFF
TRBJ1-2,15,TRBV3-1/TRBV3-2,TRBD1,-,TGTGCCAGCAGCAACCGGGACAGGGGTAACTATGGCTACACCTTC,CASSNRDRGNYGYTF
TRBJ1-5,17,TRBV19,-,-,TGTGCCAGTAGTTACTCACCGGGGAGTTATAGCAATCAGCCCCAGCATTTT,CASSYSPGSYSNQPQHF
TRBJ1-4,16,TRBV11-1,-,-,TGTGCCAGCAGCCAAAAAGACGGCCGAAGAAATGAAAAACTGTTTTTT,CASSQKDGRRNEKLFF
TRBJ1-2,14,TRBV5-6,-,-,TGTGCCAGCAGCTTGGCCGGGGGGGTCTATGGCTACACCTTC,CASSLAGGVYGYTF
TRBJ2-6,14,TRBV2,-,-,TGTGCCAATTACCTGGGCTCTGGGGCCAACGTCCTGACTTTC,CANYLGSGANVLTF
TRBJ2-5,15,TRBV11-2,TRBD1,-,TGTGCCAGCAGCTACGGGACAGGGGGCCAAGAGACCCAGTACTTC,CASSYGTGGQETQYF
TRBJ2-5,21,TRBV4-2,-,-,TGTGCCAGCAGCCAAGATGTCCCCCCCCAGGAACCCTTCTCGTACCAAGAGACCCAGTACTTC,CASSQDVPPQEPFSYQETQYF
TRBJ1-3,17,TRBV2,-,-,TGTGCCACCAGTAGCGTACAGGGACTTTTCTCTGGAAACACCATATATTTT,CATSSVQGLFSGNTIYF
TRBJ1-1,13,TRBV12-3/TRBV12-4,TRBD1,few,TGTGCCAGCAGTTTTTACAGGGGCAACCGAGCTTTCTTT,CASSFYRGNRAFF
TRBJ1-5,15,TRBV21-1,-,-,TGTGCCAGCAGCAAGACAGCTTATAGCAATCAGCCCCAGCATTTT,CASSKTAYSNQPQHF
TRBJ1-4,14,TRBV7-9,-,-,TGTGCCAGCTCCTTGGGGATAGGTAATGAAAAACTGTTTTTT,CASSLGIGNEKLFF
TRBJ2-5,17,TRBV27,TRBD2,once,TGTGCCAGCAGTGGGACTAGCGGGCCCTGGAGTTTGGGGACCCAGTACTTC,CASSGTSGPWSLGTQYF
TRBJ1-5,16,TRBV6-1,TRBD1,once,TGTGCCAGCAGTGGGGGACAGGGGGGTAGCAATCAGCCCCAGCATTTT,CASSGGQGGSNQPQHF
TRBJ1-2,16,TRBV19,TRBD1,-,TGTGCCAGTAGTATTCCCCGGACAGGGAAAAACTATGGCTACACCTTC,CASSIPRTGKNYGYTF
TRBJ2-5,17,TRBV7-9,-,-,TGTGCCAGCAGCCCTAGAGGGTCTAGTCTTACTCAAGAGACCCAGTACTTC,CASSPRGSSLTQETQYF
TRBJ1-4,13,TRBV7-2,-,once,TGTGCCAGCAGCTTAAGGTATCGGGAAAAACTGTTTTTT,CASSLRYREKLFF
TRBJ1-1,15,TRBV27,TRBD1,-,TGTGCCAGCAGTTTTAGGGGCAGGGGGGCCACTGAAGCTTTCTTT,CASSFRGRGATEAFF
TRBJ2-3,15,TRBV21-1,-,-,TGTGCCAGCAGCCTCCGACTAGCGGGGGCAGATACGCAGTATTTT,CASSLRLAGADTQYF
TRBJ2-7,15,TRBV11-1,-,once,TGTGCCAGCAGCCAATCCTCGCTAGATTACTACGAGCAGTACTTC,CASSQSSLDYYEQYF
TRBJ1-5,17,TRBV7-2,-,-,TGTGCCAGCAGCTTAGCATGGCGACGGCAGGGCAATCAGCCCCAGCATTTT,CASSLAWRRQGNQPQHF
TRBJ2-6,15,TRBV30,-,-,TGTGCCTGGAGTAAAAACCCGTGGAGGGATAGGGTCCTGACTTTC,CAWSKNPWRDRVLTF
TRBJ2-2,15,TRBV18,TRBD2,-,TGTGCCAGCTCACCGAAGCGGGGGCTAGCCGGGGAGCTGTTTTTT,CASSPKRGLAGELFF
TRBJ1-1,13,TRBV10-1,TRBD1,-,TGCGCCAGCAGGAGGGGGCAGAACACTGAAGCTTTCTTT,CASRRGQNTEAFF
TRBJ2-7,15,TRBV4-2,-,-,TGTGCCAGCAGCCAAGTCCTGGCGGACAACTACGAGCAGTACTTC,CASSQVLADNYEQYF
TRBJ2-7,12,TRBV2,-,-,TGTGCCAGCAGTAAGGTAACCTACGAGCAGTACTTC,CASSKVTYEQYF
TRBJ1-5,15,TRBV6-5,-,-,TGTGCCAGCAGTTACGGCTATTATAGCAATCAGCCCCAGCATTTT,CASSYGYYSNQPQHF
TRBJ1-3,14,TRBV19,-,-,TGTGCCAGTAGTATCGAGTACTCTGGAAACACCATATATTTT,CASSIEYSGNTIYF
TRBJ2-3,14,TRBV7-6,-,-,TGTGCCAGCAGCTTCCAGACAAGCACAGATACGCAGTATTTT,CASSFQTSTDTQYF
TRBJ1-6,15,TRBV19,-,-,TGTGCCAGTAGTAGGGGGTACCTCTATAATTCACCCCTCCACTTT,CASSRGYLYNSPLHF
TRBJ1-1,16,TRBV4-1,-,-,TGCGCCAGCAGCCAAGATCCCGGCAGCATGAACACTGAAGCTTTCTTT,CASSQDPGSMNTEAFF
TRBJ1-4,13,TRBV7-9,-,-,TGTGCCAGCAGCTTAGATTTATGGGAAAAACTGTTTTTT,CASSLDLWEKLFF
TRBJ2-7,12,TRBV4-2,-,-,TGTGCCAGCAGCCAAGACCGCTACGAGCAGTACTTC,CASSQDRYEQYF
TRBJ1-2,15,TRBV7-9,-,-,TGTGCCAGCAGCTTAGCGGGGGCGAAAGTAGATGGCTACACCTTC,CASSLAGAKVDGYTF
TRBJ1-2,15,TRBV6-5,TRBD1,-,TGTGCCAGCAGTTACGGACAGGGATTATTAGATGGCTACACCTTC,CASSYGQGLLDGYTF
TRBJ1-1,15,TRBV27,TRBD1,-,TGTGCCAGCAGTTTATCCCAGGGGGGATACACTGAAGCTTTCTTT,CASSLSQGGYTEAFF
TRBJ2-7,17,TRBV6-2/TRBV6-3,TRBD1,-,TGTGCCAGCAGTTACTCGGCTGGGACAGCCCTTCCCTACGAGCAGTACTTC,CASSYSAGTALPYEQYF
TRBJ1-4,17,TRBV3-1/TRBV3-2,TRBD1,-,TGTGCCAGCAGCCAAGACCGGGACAGGGGGCAAGGGGAAAAACTGTTTTTT,CASSQDRDRGQGEKLFF
TRBJ2-7,14,TRBV3-1/TRBV3-2,-,-,TGTGCCAGCAGCCCGGAGTGGTCAACGGACGAGCAGTACTTC,CASSPEWSTDEQYF
TRBJ1-5,15,TRBV2,TRBD1,-,TGTGCCAGCAGTCCGGGACAGGGGGCTATGAGGCCCCAGCATTTT,CASSPGQGAMRPQHF
TRBJ1-1,14,TRBV6-1,-,-,TGTGCCAGCAGTGAAGACCTGGTTAACACTGAAGCTTTCTTT,CASSEDLVNTEAFF
TRBJ2-2,17,TRBV5-1,-,-,TGCGCCACTCCGTCCCGGGACAAGGGGGTGAACACCGGGGAGCTGTTTTTT,CATPSRDKGVNTGELFF
TRBJ2-7,15,TRBV2,TRBD1,-,TGTGCCAGCAGGGTGGACAGGGGGCATCTTAGCGAGCAGTACTTC,CASRVDRGHLSEQYF
TRBJ2-7,10,TRBV11-3,-,-,TGTGCCAGCAGCTTAATAACGAAATACTTC,CASSLITKYF
TRBJ2-7,15,TRBV2,-,-,TGTGCCAGCAGTGACAAGGGGGAGGGGTCCTACGAGCAGTACTTC,CASSDKGEGSYEQYF
TRBJ2-3,15,TRBV30,-,-,TGTGCCTGGAGTGTTTACAGTACTAGCACAGATACGCAGTATTTT,CAWSVYSTSTDTQYF
TRBJ1-3,14,TRBV3-1/TRBV3-2,-,-,TGTGCCAGCAGCCAAGATGGGGGTGTAAACACCATATATTTT,CASSQDGGVNTIYF
TRBJ1-2,13,TRBV3-1/TRBV3-2,-,once,TGTGCCAGCAGCCAAGTAGGTTTTTATGGCTACACCTTC,CASSQVGFYGYTF
TRBJ1-1,14,TRBV19,-,-,TGTGCCAGTAGTATCTGGGGGGATAACACTGAAGCTTTCTTT,CASSIWGDNTEAFF
TRBJ1-1,14,TRBV29-1,-,-,TGCAGCGTTGATCCTTTGGGGGGGGACACTGAAGCTTTCTTT,CSVDPLGGDTEAFF
TRBJ1-1,16,TRBV19,-,-,TGTGCCAGTAGTATACCTATGGGGGGGAAGAACACTGAAGCTTTCTTT,CASSIPMGGKNTEAFF